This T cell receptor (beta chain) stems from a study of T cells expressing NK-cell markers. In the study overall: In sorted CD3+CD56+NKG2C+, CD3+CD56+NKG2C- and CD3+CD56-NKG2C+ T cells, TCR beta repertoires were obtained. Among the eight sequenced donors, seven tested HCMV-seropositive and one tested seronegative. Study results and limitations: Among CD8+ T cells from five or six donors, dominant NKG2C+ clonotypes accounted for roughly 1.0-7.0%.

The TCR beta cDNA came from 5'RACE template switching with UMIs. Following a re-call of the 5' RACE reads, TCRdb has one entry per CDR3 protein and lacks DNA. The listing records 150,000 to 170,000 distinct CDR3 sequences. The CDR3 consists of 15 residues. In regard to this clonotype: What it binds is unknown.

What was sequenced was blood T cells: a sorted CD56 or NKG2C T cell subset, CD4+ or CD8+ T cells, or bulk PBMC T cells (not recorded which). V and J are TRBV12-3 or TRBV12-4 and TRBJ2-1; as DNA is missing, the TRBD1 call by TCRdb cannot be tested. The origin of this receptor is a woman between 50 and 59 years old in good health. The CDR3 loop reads CASSTRDGPYNEQFF.